This T cell receptor beta chain was captured by sequencing in a study of blood T cell repertoires in COVID-19. The overall study: Italy, Spain and the United States were the sources of the convalescent and acute COVID-19 samples. From T cells, B-cell-depleted T cells, or PBMCs came the material, which was cDNA or gDNA.

Under the authors' procedure: Estimates of nucleated cell counts were drawn from the amplification of reference gene primers. The table came from immunoSEQ multiplex PCR; TCRdb's copy has only in-frame clones and leaves some out. The DNA gave D and trimming, while V, J and clone size come from that table. The sample comprises about 50,000 clones, roughly 88% of which are singletons, and about 13% rests with the top ten. The TCR originated in a human donor with active COVID-19. The donor label of this sample is uncertain. Source material: peripheral blood.

CDR3 DNA: TGTGCCAGCAGCCAACAAGCGGGACTGTCCAAAAACATTCAGTACTTC. It encodes CASSQQAGLSKNIQYF. The chain uses TRBV7-3 and TRBJ2-4; 7 nucleotides align to TRBD2. This CDR3 has 16 amino acids. Germline V lookup: CDR1 SGHTA, CDR2 FQGTGA. The V segment lost 5 bases and the J segment 2 bases; nucleotides outside the gene matches: 9. The variable domain in full, completed from reference TRBV7-3 and TRBJ2-4, reads GAGVSQTPSNKVTEKGKYVELRCDPISGHTALYWYRQSLGQGPEFLIYFQGTGAADDSGLPNDRFFAVRPEGSVSTLKIQRTERGDSAVYLCASSQQAGLSKNIQYFGAGTRLSVL.